This T cell receptor (beta chain) was sequenced in a study of CD8+CD57+ T cells in acquired aplastic anemia. Study information: Sorted CD4+ and CD8+ cells yielded DNA averaging around 3 ug.

General study findings and limits: Overlap between patients and controls comprised almost 30 CD8+ CDR3 sequences.

It was genomic DNA that served as the template for profiling TCR beta VDJ and CDR3. TCRdb re-analysed the reads in MiXCR, keeping a single row per CDR3 protein. The data contain some 170,000 distinct CDR3 sequences, around half of them seen just once; the ten biggest clones take up over 0.95%. The CDR3 has 11 amino acids. Germline V gene lookup returns CDR1 LNHDA and CDR2 SQIVND (reference sequence). The V end lost 6 bases, the J end lost 6 bases, and 8 bases lay between the germline ends. The table lists this clonotype with a few counts. Its target is not known. All sequencing subjects had displayed CD8+CD57+ cell expansion on flow cytometry.

The V call is TRBV19, the J call TRBJ1-1; D is ambiguous. Material for sequencing was sorted CD4+, CD8+, or CD8+CD57+ T cells (not recorded which) from PBMCs. This clonotype originated in a human donor with aplastic anemia. CDR3 nucleotide sequence: TGTGCCAGTAGCGTGGGGTCTGAAGCTTTCTTT. Translated, it gives CASSVGSEAFF.